The clone carrying this T cell receptor (beta chain) appeared a few times. As yet, its antigen is unknown. The data are from a study of cytomegalovirus exposure and HLA in healthy donors. The study sampled nominally healthy donors, though unrecorded immune exposures were likely. PCR involved 60 Vbeta and 13 Jbeta primers. Clones were sequenced by immunoSEQ multiplex PCR, and TCRdb holds only the in-frame ones, with some missing. The profile covers 100,000 to 150,000 clones, with approximately 80% appearing a single time and roughly 3.5% taken by the ten largest. General study results and limits: In a later analysis, TCR association rates varied by HLA locus: DRB1 most, HLA-C fewest. With later analysis, a missense DCLRE1C variant became linked to TCR beta V- and J-gene trimming.

The material sequenced was PBMCs. The clonotype was recovered from a man between 40 and 49 years old in good health and CMV-seronegative.

CDR3: CASRTETPGNTGELFF. The DNA of the CDR3 is TGTGCCAGCAGGACAGAGACCCCCGGAAACACCGGGGAGCTGTTTTTT. This rearrangement joins TRBV7-2 to TRBJ2-2; tentative D call: TRBD1 (5 bases). CDR1 is SGHTA and CDR2 is FQGNSA in the germline V gene. The V end lost 6 bases, the J end lost 2 bases, and 16 bases lay between the germline ends. The CDR3 consists of 16 residues.